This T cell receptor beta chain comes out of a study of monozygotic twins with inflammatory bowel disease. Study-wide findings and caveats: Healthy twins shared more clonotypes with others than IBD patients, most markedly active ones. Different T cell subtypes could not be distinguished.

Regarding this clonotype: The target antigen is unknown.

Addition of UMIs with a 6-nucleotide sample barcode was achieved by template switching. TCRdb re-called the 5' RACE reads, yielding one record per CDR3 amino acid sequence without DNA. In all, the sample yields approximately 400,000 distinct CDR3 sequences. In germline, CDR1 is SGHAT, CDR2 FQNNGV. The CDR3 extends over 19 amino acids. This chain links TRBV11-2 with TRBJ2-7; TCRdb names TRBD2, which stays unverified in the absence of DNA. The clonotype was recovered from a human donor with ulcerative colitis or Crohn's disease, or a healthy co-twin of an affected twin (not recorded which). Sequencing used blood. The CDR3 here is CASSLDVGLAGGSIYEQYF.